The clone carrying this T cell receptor beta chain was picked up a small number of times. As yet, its antigen is unknown. This sample is drawn from a study of CD8+CD57+ T cells in acquired aplastic anemia. Study observations and caveats: Patients had twenty-nine CD8+ CDR3 sequences in common with controls (the shared set).

TCR beta VDJ and CDR3 profiles were obtained from a genomic DNA template. TCRdb processed the reads anew with MiXCR; each CDR3 protein has one entry. The sample records approximately 81,000 distinct CDR3 sequences, over 35% being singletons. The V gene's germline CDR1 is KGHSH and CDR2 LQKENI. The CDR3 consists of 14 residues. Trimming stripped 2 bases from V and 2 bases from J, with 8 bases between. Sequences were obtained from sorted CD4+, CD8+, or CD8+CD57+ T cells (not recorded which) from PBMCs. The receptor comes from a human donor in good health, serving as a control. The rearrangement uses TRBV18 and TRBJ2-3; D unresolved. The CDR3 DNA sequence: TGTGCCAGCTCACCATCCGCGGTCACAGATACGCAGTATTTT. It encodes CASSPSAVTDTQYF. Based on the CDR3 plus reference TRBV18 and TRBJ2-3, the full variable domain is NAGVMQNPRHLVRRRGQEARLRCSPMKGHSHVYWYRQLPEEGLKFMVYLQKENIIDESGMPKERFSAEFPKEGPSILRIQQVVRGDSAAYFCASSPSAVTDTQYFGPGTRLTVL.